These 16 T cell receptor beta chains came from one sample sequenced in a study of Graves' ophthalmopathy and Graves' hyperthyroidism. TCR beta CDR3 amplification used RNA transcripts. HTBI-primed first-round RT-PCR preceded second-round multiplex PCR. From the multiplex PCR reads, TCRdb called clonotypes with MiXCR, one entry per CDR3 protein. Found here are some 240,000 distinct CDR3 sequences, around 45% of them singletons; the top ten hold around half. Sequenced input: peripheral blood. These TCRs come from an adult man with Graves' ophthalmopathy.

In its sample, this clonotype was seen a few times. The chain links TRBV20-1 to TRBJ2-5; D remains unclear. Trimming shortened V by 0 bases and J by 5 bases, and 10 bases separated the two germline ends. The CDR3 covers 13 residues. Germline V gene data show CDR1 as DFQATT and CDR2 as SNEGSKA (reference sequence). CDR3: CSARDSGKETQYF. The CDR3 nucleotides read TGCAGTGCTAGAGATTCAGGAAAGGAGACCCAGTACTTC.

This clonotype was recorded a few times. The chain recombines TRBV4-2 with TRBJ1-1; TRBD1 aligns across 8 bases. Losses at the gene ends were 1 base for V and 1 base for J; bases not matched to a gene: 2. In germline, CDR1 is LGHNA, CDR2 YNFKEQ. This CDR3 region has 15 residues. Here the CDR3 DNA reads TGTGCCAGCAGCCAAGGGACAGGGTGGAACACTGAAGCTTTCTTT. This codes for CASSQGTGWNTEAFF.

V usage is TRBV15 and J usage is TRBJ1-2; a weak D match, TRBD1 (5 bases). The CDR3 spans 16 residues. V lost 3 bases and J lost 6, with 20 bases in between. Germline CDR1 and CDR2: LNHNV and YYDKDF (reference sequence). CDR3 region: CATSRGRGVGGHGYTF. The CDR3, as DNA: TGTGCCACCAGCAGGGGAAGGGGAGTGGGAGGGCATGGCTACACCTTC.

For this clonotype: At one of its ends the junction is not consistent with the germline gene, which may arise from a read error. CDR3 coding DNA: TGCAGCGTTGTGGCAGGGAAAACCTACGTGCAGTACTTC. Amino acids: CSVVAGKTYVQYF. The chain couples TRBV29-1 to TRBJ2-7, with D possibly being TRBD1 (5 bases). This CDR3 has 13 residues. The germline CDR1 and CDR2 sequences are SQVTM and ANQGSEA.

The chain carries TRBV2 and TRBJ2-3; a possible D gene is TRBD2 (6 bases). The CDR3 is 15 residues long. CDR1 is SNHLY, CDR2 FYNNEI, per germline. V dropped 7 bases and J dropped 1 base, with 15 bases sitting between them. CDR3 DNA: TGTGCCAGCACCCTTGCAGGAGGGGGCACAGATACGCAGTATTTT. This gives the protein CASTLAGGGTDTQYF.

Of note for this clonotype: The conserved phenylalanine or tryptophan is not found at the CDR3 terminus, so this likely reflects a read error. The gene calls are TRBV9 and TRBJ1-2, with unresolved D. V lost 4 bases and J 6 bases, leaving 10 bases between the germline ends. Germline CDR1 and CDR2: SGDLS and YYNGEE. This CDR3 contains 12 residues. The chain's CDR3 is CASSWESNGYTL. The CDR3 DNA is TGTGCCAGCAGCTGGGAGAGCAATGGCTACACCCTC.

This clonotype was counted many times. This rearrangement joins TRBV3-1 to TRBJ1-5; D is ambiguous. Germline lookup yields CDR1 LGHDT and CDR2 YNNKEL (reference sequence). The V and J ends lost 1 base and 0 bases respectively, with 7 bases between them. This CDR3 comprises 15 residues. The chain's CDR3 is CASSQGTVSNQPQHF. The DNA of the CDR3 is TGTGCCAGCAGCCAAGGGACGGTTAGCAATCAGCCCCAGCATTTT. Full variable domain (outside the CDR3, taken from reference TRBV3-1 and TRBJ1-5): DTAVSQTPKYLVTQMGNDKSIKCEQNLGHDTMYWYKQDSKKFLKIMFSYNNKELIINETVPNRFSPKSPDKAHLNLHINSLELGDSAVYFCASSQGTVSNQPQHFGDGTRLSIL.

The chain uses TRBV20-1 and TRBJ2-7; TRBD1 might be the D (7 bases). CDR1 and CDR2 from the germline V gene are DFQATT and SNEGSKA (reference sequence). The CDR3 contains 15 residues. V lost 5 bases and J 2 bases, leaving 19 bases between the germline ends. CDR3 region: CSAQGGLGGTYEQYF. The CDR3 DNA reads TGCAGTGCTCAGGGGGGACTCGGGGGCACCTACGAGCAGTACTTC.

The chain uses TRBV29-1 and TRBJ2-7; weak D call: TRBD1 (6 bases). V lost 0 bases and J lost 2, with 11 bases in between. Per the germline V gene, CDR1 is SQVTM and CDR2 is ANQGSEA. This CDR3 comprises 14 residues. The CDR3 protein is CSVEDNRATYEQYF. The CDR3 DNA reads TGCAGCGTTGAAGATAACAGGGCGACCTACGAGCAGTACTTC.

The chain joins TRBV29-1 to TRBJ1-2; TRBD1 matches at 8 bases. V lost 5 bases to trimming and J lost 3 bases; unmatched junction nucleotides: 8. The CDR3 has 14 residues. Germline V gives CDR1 SQVTM, CDR2 ANQGSEA. CDR3 DNA sequence: TGCAGCGTTATAGCTAGGACAGGGTACTATGGCTACACCTTC. This translates into CSVIARTGYYGYTF.

J is TRBJ2-7 and V is TRBV29-1, with a tentative D call TRBD1 (6 bases). CDR1 and CDR2 (germline): SQVTM, ANQGSEA. This CDR3 comprises 14 residues. V was shortened by 0 bases and J by 4 bases, with 13 bases between the two germline ends. The CDR3 region has the DNA TGCAGCGTTGAAGATCCACAGGGCCCGTACGAGCAGTACTTC. Translation: CSVEDPQGPYEQYF.

A remark on this clonotype: A much larger clone lies a single base off, so this may be a read error. The chain has TRBV9 and TRBJ2-7; D is unresolved. Germline V CDR1 and CDR2: SGDLS, YYNGEE. This CDR3 spans 11 amino acids. V lost 2 bases, J lost 2 bases, and 2 bases lay in between. CDR3 bases: TGTGCCAGCAGCGTCGCCTACGAGCAGTACTTC. It translates to CASSVAYEQYF.

This clonotype was seen a few times. V gene TRBV7-9 combines with J gene TRBJ1-2; 7 positions agree with TRBD1. The CDR3 sequence is 14 residues long. In germline, CDR1 is SEHNR, CDR2 FQNEAQ (reference sequence). V lost 5 bases and J lost 7; bases outside the gene matches: 10. The CDR3 loop reads CASSGIRQGGGYTF. DNA for the CDR3: TGTGCCAGCAGCGGGATTCGACAGGGTGGTGGCTACACCTTC.

In its sample, this clonotype was seen a few times. This chain links TRBV20-1 with TRBJ2-2; 11 bases line up with TRBD1. The germline V gene encodes CDR1 DFQATT and CDR2 SNEGSKA (reference sequence). Trimming at V came to 5 bases and at J to 7 bases, leaving 3 bases not matched to a gene. The CDR3 loop spans 13 amino acids. The CDR3 coding sequence is TGCAGTGCTCGGACAGGGGGCTTCGGGGAGCTGTTTTTT. It is translated as CSARTGGFGELFF.

Notes on this clonotype: Sequence at one end of the junction differs from germline and may be a read error. This chain uses TRBV2 with TRBJ1-2; TRBD1 aligns across 10 bases. Germline CDR1 reads SNHLY; CDR2 reads FYNNEI. The CDR3 contains 14 residues. CDR3 region: CVSRETGGAYGYTF. CDR3 bases: TGTGTCAGCAGAGAGACAGGGGGCGCCTATGGCTACACCTTC.

The rearrangement uses TRBV12-3 or TRBV12-4 and TRBJ2-7, with 9 bases aligning to TRBD1. Unmatched junction bases numbered 5, after V lost 5 bases and J lost 3 bases. There are 14 residues in the CDR3. CDR3 region: CASSTTGGVYEQYF. CDR3 DNA sequence: TGTGCCAGCAGTACCACAGGGGGCGTCTACGAGCAGTACTTC.